This TCR beta chain was retrieved from a study of T cell responses to AZD1222 COVID-19 vaccine. Overall study: Pooled together were second doses at about 4 or about 12 weeks. Study outcomes and limitations: Clonal diversity was possibly underestimated, and white British individuals and females predominated among donors.

CDR1 and CDR2 from the germline V gene are SNHLY and FYNNEI. This CDR3 is 15 amino acids long. Trimming at V came to 1 base and at J to 6 bases, leaving 7 bases not matched to a gene. Concerning this clone itself: The antigen is unknown.

The assay was immunoSEQ multiplex PCR, and TCRdb's table has in-frame clones only and misses some. The sample carries about 130,000 clones, approximately 87% recorded once. Here the sequenced sample was peripheral blood, taken on day 0 of AZD1222 vaccination. The receptor was isolated from an adult in good health. The chain links TRBV2 to TRBJ1-2; 8 bases line up with TRBD1. The CDR3 region is CASSEEQGAGDGYTF. Written as DNA, the CDR3 is TGTGCCAGCAGTGAAGAGCAGGGGGCTGGAGATGGCTACACCTTC.